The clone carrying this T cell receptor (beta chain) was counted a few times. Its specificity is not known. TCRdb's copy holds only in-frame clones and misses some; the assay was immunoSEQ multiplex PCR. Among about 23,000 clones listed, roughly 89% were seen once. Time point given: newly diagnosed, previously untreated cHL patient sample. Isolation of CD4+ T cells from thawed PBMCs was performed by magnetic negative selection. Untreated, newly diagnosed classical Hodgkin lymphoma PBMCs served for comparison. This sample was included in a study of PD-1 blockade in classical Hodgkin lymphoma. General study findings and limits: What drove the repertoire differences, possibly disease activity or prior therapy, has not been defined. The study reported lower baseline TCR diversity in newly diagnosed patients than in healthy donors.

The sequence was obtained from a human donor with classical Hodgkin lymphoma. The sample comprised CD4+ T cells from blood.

This CDR3 is CASSLGGLNTGELFF. Here the CDR3 DNA reads TGTGCCAGCAGTTTAGGAGGACTGAACACCGGGGAGCTGTTTTTT. This sequence joins TRBV28 and TRBJ2-2; TRBD2 is a possible D gene (5 bases). CDR1 and CDR2 from the germline V gene are MDHEN and SYDVKM. The CDR3 runs to 15 residues. With 2 bases removed from V and 1 base from J, the gap between germline ends came to 8 bases.